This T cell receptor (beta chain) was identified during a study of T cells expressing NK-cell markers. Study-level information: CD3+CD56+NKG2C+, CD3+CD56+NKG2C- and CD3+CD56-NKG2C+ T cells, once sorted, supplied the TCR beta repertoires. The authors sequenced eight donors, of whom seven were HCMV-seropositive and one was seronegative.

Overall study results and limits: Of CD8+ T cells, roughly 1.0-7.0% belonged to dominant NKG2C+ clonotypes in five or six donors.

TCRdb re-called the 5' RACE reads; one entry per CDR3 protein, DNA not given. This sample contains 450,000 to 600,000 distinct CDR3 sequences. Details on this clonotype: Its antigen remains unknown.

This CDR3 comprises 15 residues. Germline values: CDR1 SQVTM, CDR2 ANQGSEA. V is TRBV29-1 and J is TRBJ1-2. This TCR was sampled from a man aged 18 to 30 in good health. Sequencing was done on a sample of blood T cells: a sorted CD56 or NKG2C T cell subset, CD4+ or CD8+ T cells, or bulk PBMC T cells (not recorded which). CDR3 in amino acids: CSVEGGFKANYGYTF.